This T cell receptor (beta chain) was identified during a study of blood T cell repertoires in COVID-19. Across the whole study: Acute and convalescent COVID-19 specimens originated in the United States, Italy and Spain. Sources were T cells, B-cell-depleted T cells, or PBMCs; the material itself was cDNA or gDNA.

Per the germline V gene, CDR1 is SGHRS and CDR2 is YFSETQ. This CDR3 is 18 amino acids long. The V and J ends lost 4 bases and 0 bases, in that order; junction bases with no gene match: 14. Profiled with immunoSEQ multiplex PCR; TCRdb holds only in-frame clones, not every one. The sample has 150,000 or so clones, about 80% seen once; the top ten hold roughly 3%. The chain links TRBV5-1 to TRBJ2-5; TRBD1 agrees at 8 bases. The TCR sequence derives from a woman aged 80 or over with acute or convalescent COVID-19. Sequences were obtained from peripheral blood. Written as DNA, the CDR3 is TGCGCCAGCAGCGGTGGACAGGGAGGAACCCAGTACCAAGAGACCCAGTACTTC. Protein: CASSGGQGGTQYQETQYF.